This TCR beta chain stems from a study of blood T cell repertoires in COVID-19. The CDR3 has 13 amino acids. V shed 5 bases, J shed 9 bases, and the junction held 5 bases outside the gene matches. Original data processing: How many nucleated cells were present was estimated from reference gene primer amplification. Repertoires were generated with immunoSEQ multiplex PCR, while TCRdb's copy carries only in-frame clones and drops some. That table furnishes V, J and clone size, whereas the DNA furnished D and trimming. Among approximately 230,000 clones listed, over 80% were seen once. Cohorts were based on clinical histories the participants reported.

The gene calls are TRBV12-3 or TRBV12-4 and TRBJ2-1, with 9 bases matching TRBD2. Sequencing was performed on PBMCs or T cells enriched from blood (not recorded which). The TCR sequence derives from a woman aged 18-29 years who had recovered from COVID-19. CDR3 in DNA: TGTGCCAGCAGTCAGGGACTAGCCCGTGAGCAGTTCTTC. Its translation is CASSQGLAREQFF.